A single sample gave rise to the 22 T cell receptor beta chains below, sequenced in a study of T cell responses to AZD1222 COVID-19 vaccine. Only in-frame clones appear in the TCRdb table, and some are missing; sequencing was by immunoSEQ multiplex PCR. The table lists 90,000 or so clones, over 80% of them singletons. The sequencing used peripheral blood, collected on day 0 of AZD1222 vaccination. Receptors were obtained from an adult in good health.

V is TRBV7-9 and J is TRBJ2-5; either TRBD1 or TRBD2 may fit D (6 bases each). The V end lost 0 bases, the J end lost 5 bases, and 13 bases lay between the germline ends. The germline V gene has CDR1 SEHNR and CDR2 FQNEAQ (reference sequence). The CDR3 extends over 15 amino acids. DNA of the CDR3: TGTGCCAGCAGCTTAGCTGGGGGGCTGAGGGAGACCCAGTACTTC. This codes for CASSLAGGLRETQYF.

This clone was seen only a few times. The J gene is TRBJ1-1, the V gene TRBV19, with TRBD1 as a possible D gene (6 bases). Germline V lookup: CDR1 LNHDA, CDR2 SQIVND (reference sequence). V lost 5 bases to trimming and J lost 0 bases, with 10 bases between them. The CDR3 sequence is 14 residues long. This chain's CDR3 is CASSPRTVNTEAFF. DNA for the CDR3: TGTGCCAGTAGTCCACGGACAGTGAACACTGAAGCTTTCTTT. Drawing the rest from reference TRBV19 and TRBJ1-1, the complete variable domain is DGGITQSPKYLFRKEGQNVTLSCEQNLNHDAMYWYRQDPGQGLRLIYYSQIVNDFQKGDIAEGYSVSREKKESFPLTVTSAQKNPTAFYLCASSPRTVNTEAFFGQGTRLTVV.

The chain employs TRBV29-1 and TRBJ1-1; no reliable D call. The CDR3 covers 13 residues. CDR1 SQVTM and CDR2 ANQGSEA come from the germline V gene. The germline V and J ends were trimmed by 4 bases and 4 bases, with 13 bases remaining between them. DNA for the CDR3: TGCAGCGTTGTGCAGAAGGATAGCACTGAAGCTTTCTTT. Translated: CSVVQKDSTEAFF.

This clone was counted a single time. This chain links TRBV30 with TRBJ1-1; D remains ambiguous. From germline, CDR1 is GTSNPN and CDR2 SVGIG (reference sequence). The CDR3 totals 16 residues. Trimming stripped 4 bases from V and 1 base from J, with 19 bases between. The chain's CDR3 is CAWTRLGRAENTEAFF. For the CDR3, the DNA is TGTGCCTGGACCCGCCTCGGGCGCGCGGAGAACACTGAAGCTTTCTTT.

The J gene is TRBJ2-1, the V gene TRBV27; 10 bases align to TRBD1. J lost 5 bases, V lost 3 bases, and 13 bases had no gene match. CDR1 and CDR2 from the germline V gene are MNHEY and SMNVEV (reference sequence). CDR3 length equals 18 residues. The CDR3 DNA sequence: TGTGCCAGCAGTTTGGATACCTTCGACAGGGGGCTTGACAATGAGCAGTTCTTC. It specifies CASSLDTFDRGLDNEQFF.

This clone was seen a few times. V and J are TRBV12-3 or TRBV12-4 and TRBJ2-3; D possibly uses TRBD1 or TRBD2 (5 bases each). This CDR3 has 12 amino acids. V lost 6 bases to trimming and J lost 6 bases, with 10 bases between them. The CDR3, as DNA: TGTGCCAGCAGCCCATGGGGGGATACGCAGTATTTT. Protein: CASSPWGDTQYF.

The chain couples TRBV28 to TRBJ2-1, with 11 positions matching TRBD2. The V gene end was trimmed by 6 bases and the J gene end by 3 bases; junction bases not matched to a gene: 10. This CDR3 spans 17 amino acids. Germline CDR1 reads MDHEN; CDR2 reads SYDVKM. CDR3 DNA sequence: TGTGCCAGCAGCGTAGGCCGACTAGCGGGATACTACAATGAGCAGTTCTTC. Amino acids: CASSVGRLAGYYNEQFF.

The chain carries TRBV6-5 and TRBJ1-1; 11 positions agree with TRBD1. The CDR3 totals 15 residues. Germline loops: CDR1 MNHEY, CDR2 SVGAGI. V lost 0 bases, J lost 4 bases, and 1 base stayed unmatched. The CDR3: CASSYSGTGGTEAFF. CDR3 sequence (DNA): TGTGCCAGCAGTTACTCCGGGACAGGGGGCACTGAAGCTTTCTTT.

This clone was detected only once. The V call is TRBV10-3, the J call TRBJ2-1, with TRBD2 matching 7 bases. Germline-derived CDR1 and CDR2 are ENHRY and SYGVKD. This CDR3 has 15 amino acids. Trimming removed 6 bases from V and 7 bases from J; junction bases left unmatched: 12. The CDR3 reads CAISRGRENVNEQFF. The DNA of the CDR3 is TGTGCCATCAGCCGGGGGAGGGAGAACGTTAATGAGCAGTTCTTC.

The chain employs TRBV5-1 and TRBJ2-7; weak D call: TRBD2 (6 bases). CDR1 and CDR2 (germline): SGHRS, YFSETQ. V was clipped by 5 bases and J by 2 bases, with 14 bases between them. This CDR3 is built from 14 residues. The chain's CDR3 is CASSLSGQAYEQYF. Here the CDR3 DNA reads TGCGCCAGCAGTTTGAGCGGGCAGGCCTACGAGCAGTACTTC.

This clone is a singleton in its sample. V gene TRBV19 combines with J gene TRBJ1-1; no clear D gene. V was trimmed by 1 base and J by 1 base, leaving 7 bases between them. The CDR3 sequence is 14 residues long. From germline, CDR1 is LNHDA and CDR2 SQIVND (reference sequence). CDR3 sequence (DNA): TGTGCCAGTAGTATAGTGGGCGGGAACACTGAAGCTTTCTTT. Its translation: CASSIVGGNTEAFF.

The V gene is TRBV6-2 or TRBV6-3, the J gene TRBJ2-7; a weak D match, TRBD2 (5 bases). Germline V gives CDR1 MNHEY, CDR2 SVGEGT. Trimming removed 3 bases at V and 5 bases at J, with 14 bases between. The CDR3 has 14 residues. The CDR3 region is CASSYHSGYDEQYF. In DNA, the CDR3 is TGTGCCAGCAGTTATCATTCGGGGTACGACGAGCAGTACTTC.

The V gene is TRBV6-5, the J gene TRBJ2-1; D is perhaps TRBD2 (6 bases). The CDR3 is 15 amino acids. V lost 6 bases and J lost 7, with 19 bases in between. In germline, CDR1 is MNHEY, CDR2 SVGAGI. CDR3 residues: CASRTTSGGFNEQFF. Here the CDR3 DNA reads TGTGCCAGCAGGACGACTAGTGGGGGATTTAATGAGCAGTTCTTC.

In this sample, this clone turned up once. V gene TRBV19 combines with J gene TRBJ2-2; 10 nucleotides agree with TRBD2. Germline V lookup: CDR1 LNHDA, CDR2 SQIVND (reference sequence). This CDR3 spans 19 amino acids. The V and J ends lost 0 bases and 0 bases, in that order; junction bases with no gene match: 7. The CDR3 reads CASSIDRLAGSANTGELFF. CDR3 sequence (DNA): TGTGCCAGTAGTATAGATCGACTAGCGGGTAGCGCGAACACCGGGGAGCTGTTTTTT.

V and J are TRBV5-1 and TRBJ1-1; 8 bases line up with TRBD1. The V gene's germline CDR1 is SGHRS and CDR2 YFSETQ. The length of the CDR3 is 15 residues. V lost 4 bases to trimming and J lost 1 base; unmatched junction nucleotides: 6. In nucleotides, the CDR3 is TGCGCCAGCAGCACGGCCGGGACAGGGAACACTGAAGCTTTCTTT. Protein: CASSTAGTGNTEAFF.

The chain recombines TRBV28 with TRBJ2-2; TRBD1 is a possible D gene (5 bases). The CDR3 runs to 20 residues. V gave up 6 bases and J gave up 2 bases, with 28 bases separating them. From germline, CDR1 is MDHEN and CDR2 SYDVKM. The CDR3 loop is CASSLSWYRAGQGNTGELFF. CDR3 coding DNA: TGTGCCAGCAGCCTATCATGGTATAGGGCCGGGCAGGGAAACACCGGGGAGCTGTTTTTT. Complete variable domain (other parts from reference TRBV28 and TRBJ2-2): DVKVTQSSRYLVKRTGEKVFLECVQDMDHENMFWYRQDPGLGLRLIYFSYDVKMKEKGDIPEGYSVSREKKERFSLILESASTNQTSMYLCASSLSWYRAGQGNTGELFFGEGSRLTVL.

The chain carries TRBV28 and TRBJ1-5; tentative D call: TRBD1 (5 bases). Germline CDR1 is MDHEN and CDR2 is SYDVKM. This CDR3 has 14 amino acids. Trimming took off 4 bases at V and 2 bases at J, with 9 bases between the two ends. The CDR3 DNA follows: TGTGCCAGCAGTTGGGGGAGGGGCAATCAGCCCCAGCATTTT. Translated: CASSWGRGNQPQHF.

The CDR3 coding sequence is TGTGCCAGCCGGGGATCCAGCTCTGGAAACACCATATATTTT. Amino acid sequence: CASRGSSSGNTIYF. This chain connects TRBV9 to TRBJ1-3, with D unclear. CDR1 is SGDLS, CDR2 YYNGEE, per germline. This CDR3 comprises 14 residues. Trimming took off 7 bases at V and 0 bases at J, with 11 bases between the two ends.

The rearrangement uses TRBV7-8 and TRBJ2-2; 10 bases match TRBD2. CDR1 and CDR2 from the germline V gene are SGHVS and FQNEAQ. CDR3 size: 17 residues. V lost 4 bases to trimming and J lost 2 bases; unmatched junction nucleotides: 7. The CDR3 DNA reads as TGTGCCAGCAGCTGGTGGACTAGCGGCATTAACACCGGGGAGCTGTTTTTT. Its protein product is CASSWWTSGINTGELFF.

The rearrangement uses TRBV28 and TRBJ1-2; the D is unclear. There are 12 residues in the CDR3. CDR1 is MDHEN and CDR2 is SYDVKM in the germline V gene. V dropped 1 base and J dropped 7 bases, with 7 bases sitting between them. In DNA form, the CDR3 reads TGTGCCAGCAGTTTATTCCAGGCTGGCTACACCTTC. Encoded protein: CASSLFQAGYTF.

The V and J genes are TRBV6-1 and TRBJ1-5; 10 bases align to TRBD1. Per the germline V gene, CDR1 is MNHNS and CDR2 is SASEGT. Unmatched junction bases numbered 8, after V lost 4 bases and J lost 2 bases. This CDR3 spans 17 amino acids. DNA for the CDR3: TGTGCCAGCAGTGGAAGACAGGGGGCGTACGGCAATCAGCCCCAGCATTTT. It translates to CASSGRQGAYGNQPQHF.

The chain couples TRBV6-5 to TRBJ1-5; D uncertain. The CDR3 has 13 residues. V was trimmed by 2 bases and J by 6 bases, leaving 8 bases between them. Germline V lookup: CDR1 MNHEY, CDR2 SVGAGI. In nucleotides, the CDR3 is TGTGCCAGCAGTTACGCCGTGGGTCAGCCCCAGCATTTT. It codes for CASSYAVGQPQHF.